A single T cell receptor (beta chain) is shown here with its context. Its matching antigen is unknown. Time point in this sample: blood 2 weeks post-SBRT. The treatment is: 15 Gy SBRT to primary tumor, nephrectomy 4 weeks later. Sequencing used immunoSEQ multiplex PCR; TCRdb keeps in-frame clones, though not all of them. The table lists 150,000 to 180,000 clones, 87% of them singletons. CDR1 is MRHNA and CDR2 is SNTAGT in the germline V gene. The CDR3 spans 18 residues. J was trimmed by 1 base and V by 1 base; bases with no gene match: 13. This entry belongs to a study of radiation and T cells in renal cell carcinoma. Findings and limits, study-wide: From baseline, blood top tumor clonotypes peaked at 2 weeks post-radiation.

The material sequenced was blood, taken from a patient whose treatment included radiotherapy and nephrectomy. The origin of this receptor is a woman between 50 and 59 years old with renal cell carcinoma. This chain links TRBV6-4 with TRBJ2-7, with 7 bases matching TRBD1. The CDR3 DNA reads as TGTGCCAGCAGTGACTACCCGGGACAGCTGCCAATTTCCTACGAGCAGTACTTC. Translation: CASSDYPGQLPISYEQYF.